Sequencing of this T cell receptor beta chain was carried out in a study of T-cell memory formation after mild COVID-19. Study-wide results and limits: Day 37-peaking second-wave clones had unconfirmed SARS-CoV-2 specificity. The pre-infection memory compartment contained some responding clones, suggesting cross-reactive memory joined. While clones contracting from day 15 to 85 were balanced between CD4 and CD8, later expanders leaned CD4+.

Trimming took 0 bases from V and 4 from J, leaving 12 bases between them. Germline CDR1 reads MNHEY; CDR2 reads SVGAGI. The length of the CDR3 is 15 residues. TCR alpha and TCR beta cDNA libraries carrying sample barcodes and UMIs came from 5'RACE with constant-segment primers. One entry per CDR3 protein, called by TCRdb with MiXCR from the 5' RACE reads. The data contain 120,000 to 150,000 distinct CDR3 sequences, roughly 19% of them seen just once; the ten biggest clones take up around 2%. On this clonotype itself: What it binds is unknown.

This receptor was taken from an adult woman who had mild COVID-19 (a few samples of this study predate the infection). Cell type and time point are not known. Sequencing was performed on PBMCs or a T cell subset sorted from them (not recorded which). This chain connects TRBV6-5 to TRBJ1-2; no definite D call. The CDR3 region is CASSYSGRRRYGYTF. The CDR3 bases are TGTGCCAGCAGTTACTCGGGCAGGAGACGCTATGGCTACACCTTC.